This paragraph covers one T cell receptor (beta chain) sequence. Its antigen is not known. The sample originates from a study of early T cells in non-severe SARS-CoV-2 infection. Across the study: With bulk RNA from unsorted whole blood as input, sequencing yielded unpaired chains.

Findings of the study overall: VDJdb matches were skewed toward anti-spike CD8 T cell responses.

CDR1 SGHKS and CDR2 YYEKEE come from the germline V gene (reference sequence). The CDR3 has 12 residues. Trimming removed 0 bases from V and 3 bases from J, with 4 bases in between. Unique molecular identifier tags were affixed to discrete cDNA molecules. TCRdb re-called the 5' RACE reads through MiXCR, storing one row per CDR3 protein. The table lists about 68,000 distinct CDR3 sequences, 11% of them singletons, with 6.4% in the top ten. The sample consisted of whole blood. The receptor's source is an adult who was a healthcare worker with PCR-confirmed SARS-CoV-2 infection or an uninfected control (not recorded which). The V call is TRBV5-5, the J call TRBJ2-7; D ambiguous. The CDR3 loop is CASSLGLYEQYF. The CDR3 DNA follows: TGTGCCAGCAGCTTGGGCCTCTACGAGCAGTACTTC.